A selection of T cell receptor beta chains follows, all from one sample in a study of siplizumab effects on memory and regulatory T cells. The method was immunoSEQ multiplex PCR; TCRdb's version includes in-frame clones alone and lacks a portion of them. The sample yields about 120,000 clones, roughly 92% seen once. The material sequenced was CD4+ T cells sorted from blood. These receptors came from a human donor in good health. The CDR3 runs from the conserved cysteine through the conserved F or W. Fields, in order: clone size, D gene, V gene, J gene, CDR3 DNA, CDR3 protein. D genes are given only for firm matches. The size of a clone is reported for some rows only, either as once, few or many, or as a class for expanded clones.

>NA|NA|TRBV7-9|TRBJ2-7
TGTGCCACGGCCCGAGGGGATCTTCGGCCCGAGCAGTACTTC
CATARGDLRPEQYF
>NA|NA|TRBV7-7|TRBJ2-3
TGTGCTAGCAGCCCGGGGGACAGTGAGACAGATACGCAGTATTTT
CASSPGDSETDTQYF
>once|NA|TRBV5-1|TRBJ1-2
TGCGCCAGCAGCTTGGCAGGGATAGGGCGGAAAATAAACTATGGCTACACCTTC
CASSLAGIGRKINYGYTF
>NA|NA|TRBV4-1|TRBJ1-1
TGCGCCAGCAGCCTACAGATGAACACTGAAGCTTTCTTT
CASSLQMNTEAFF
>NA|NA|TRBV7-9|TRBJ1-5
TGTGCCAGCAGCTTGAATGGGGGTTTTAGCAATCAGCCCCAGCATTTT
CASSLNGGFSNQPQHF
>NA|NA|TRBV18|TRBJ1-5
TGTGCCAGCTCATCTACTACAGGGAGGGAACAGCCCCAGCATTTT
CASSSTTGREQPQHF
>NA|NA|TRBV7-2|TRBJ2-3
TGTGCCAGCAGCCCTGGACACAGCACAGATACGCAGTATTTT
CASSPGHSTDTQYF
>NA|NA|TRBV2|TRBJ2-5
TGTGCCAGCAGCAAAGAACGCTTCACCCAGTACTTC
CASSKERFTQYF
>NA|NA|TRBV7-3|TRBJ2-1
TGTGCCAGCAGCCCCGGCAACTCCTACAATGAGCAGTTCTTC
CASSPGNSYNEQFF
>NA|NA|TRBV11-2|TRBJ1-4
TGTGCCAGCAGCTTAGACGGAACTCAGGGTGAAAAACTGTTTTTT
CASSLDGTQGEKLFF